These 17 T cell receptor beta chains share one sample of origin, sequenced in a study of shared clonotypes between healthy human individuals. Clones were sequenced by immunoSEQ multiplex PCR, and TCRdb holds only the in-frame ones, with some missing. This sample has around 1.5 million clones, with 95% to 99% found just once. Sequenced: naive CD4+ T cells sorted from blood. Subset in this sample: CD45RA+ positively selected. These receptors were collected from a man aged 30 to 45 in good health.

The chain recombines TRBV4-2 with TRBJ2-7; D is ambiguous. Germline V gene data show CDR1 as LGHNA and CDR2 as YNFKEQ. The CDR3 sequence is 15 residues long. Trimming took off 1 base at V and 2 bases at J, with 12 bases between the two ends. In DNA form, the CDR3 reads TGTGCCAGCAGCCAAGTAGAGGAGCTTACCTACGAGCAGTACTTC. Translation: CASSQVEELTYEQYF.

The rearrangement links TRBV28 to TRBJ1-5; tentatively, D is TRBD1 (6 bases). The CDR3 runs 15 residues. Germline V gives CDR1 MDHEN, CDR2 SYDVKM. The V end lost 3 bases, the J end lost 3 bases, and 12 bases lay between the germline ends. CDR3 DNA: TGTGCCAGCAGTTTGGGCAGGGGTGTCAATCAGCCCCAGCATTTT. It yields the protein CASSLGRGVNQPQHF.

CDR3 amino acids: CASSLWQGTIQETQYF. CDR3 nucleotides: TGTGCCAGCAGTTTATGGCAGGGGACCATTCAAGAGACCCAGTACTTC. The chain couples TRBV28 to TRBJ2-5, with D perhaps TRBD1 (6 bases). V gave up 0 bases and J gave up 2 bases, with 13 bases separating them. CDR1 is MDHEN, CDR2 SYDVKM, per germline. The CDR3 covers 16 residues.

This sequence joins TRBV7-6 and TRBJ2-5, with D tentatively TRBD1 (6 bases). Trimming shortened V by 2 bases and J by 9 bases, and 16 bases separated the two germline ends. CDR1 is SGHVS and CDR2 is FNYEAQ in the germline V gene. CDR3 length equals 14 residues. CDR3 nucleotides: TGTGCCAGCAGCTTACAGGGGTTATTCCAGGCCCAGTACTTC. This translates into CASSLQGLFQAQYF.

The CDR3 sequence: CASRMTSGSINEQFF. The DNA for the CDR3 is TGTGCCAGTAGGATGACTAGCGGGTCTATCAATGAGCAGTTCTTC. J is TRBJ2-1 and V is TRBV19; TRBD2 matches 10 bases. The junction had 8 bases not matched to a gene; V was cut back by 6 bases and J by 6 bases. The CDR3 spans 15 residues. From germline, CDR1 is LNHDA and CDR2 SQIVND (reference sequence).

The V and J genes are TRBV5-4 and TRBJ1-2; D call uncertain. Germline V CDR1 and CDR2: SGHNT, YYREEE (reference sequence). The V gene lost 4 bases and the J gene lost 2 bases, with 18 bases spanning the gap. The CDR3 covers 16 residues. The CDR3 DNA is TGTGCCAGCAGCCTCCCGGGTCAGGCCCTCAACTATGGCTACACCTTC. This translates into CASSLPGQALNYGYTF.

This chain connects TRBV10-3 to TRBJ2-7; TRBD1 agrees at 10 bases. Germline CDR1 and CDR2: ENHRY and SYGVKD. This CDR3 contains 13 residues. Losses at the gene ends were 11 bases for V and 3 bases for J; bases not matched to a gene: 7. The DNA of the CDR3 is TGTGCCGCGACAGGGGGCGAATTCTACGAGCAGTACTTC. The encoded protein is CAATGGEFYEQYF.

The chain carries TRBV7-9 and TRBJ2-2; possibly TRBD2 for D (5 bases). The CDR3 length is 13 residues. With 4 bases removed from V and 8 bases from J, the gap between germline ends came to 11 bases. Germline V gene data show CDR1 as SEHNR and CDR2 as FQNEAQ (reference sequence). CDR3 amino acids: CASSSPSGGELFF. As DNA, the CDR3 is TGTGCCAGCAGCTCCCCTTCGGGGGGGGAGCTGTTTTTT.

The chain combines TRBV18 with TRBJ1-1; the D gene is possibly TRBD1 (5 bases). The germline V gene encodes CDR1 KGHSH and CDR2 LQKENI. The CDR3 is 15 residues long. V lost 3 bases and J 0 bases, leaving 11 bases between the germline ends. CDR3 residues: CASSPNGAMNTEAFF. For the CDR3, the DNA is TGTGCCAGCTCACCCAATGGGGCGATGAACACTGAAGCTTTCTTT.

This rearrangement joins TRBV5-1 to TRBJ2-7; D gene ambiguous. The germline V gene encodes CDR1 SGHRS and CDR2 YFSETQ. This CDR3 contains 11 residues. V shed 5 bases and J shed 7 bases, with 10 bases lying between them. CDR3 amino acids: CASSEGLEQYF. CDR3 sequence (DNA): TGCGCCAGCAGTGAAGGCCTGGAGCAGTACTTC.

This sequence joins TRBV5-6 and TRBJ2-3; TRBD1 matches at 7 bases. CDR1 is SGHDT, CDR2 YYEEEE, per germline. The CDR3 loop spans 14 amino acids. The junction had 5 bases not matched to a gene; V was cut back by 4 bases and J by 3 bases. The CDR3 sequence is CASSVTGRTDTQYF. Here the CDR3 DNA reads TGTGCCAGCAGCGTGACAGGGCGGACAGATACGCAGTATTTT.

The CDR3 here is CASSLLTGTSGRVYFEQYF. The CDR3 nucleotides read TGTGCCAGCAGCTTGTTGACCGGGACTAGCGGGAGGGTTTACTTCGAGCAGTACTTC. The genes are TRBV7-9 and TRBJ2-7; 16 bases map to TRBD2. There are 19 residues in the CDR3. The V and J ends lost 3 bases and 6 bases, in that order; junction bases with no gene match: 14. Germline V gene data show CDR1 as SEHNR and CDR2 as FQNEAQ (reference sequence). Based on the CDR3 plus reference TRBV7-9 and TRBJ2-7, the full variable domain is DTGVSQNPRHKITKRGQNVTFRCDPISEHNRLYWYRQTLGQGPEFLTYFQNEAQLEKSRLLSDRFSAERPKGSFSTLEIQRTEQGDSAMYLCASSLLTGTSGRVYFEQYFGPGTRLTVT.

The genes are TRBV7-9 and TRBJ1-1; 11 bases are a match to TRBD1. Germline assignment: CDR1 SEHNR and CDR2 FQNEAQ (reference sequence). J lost 4 bases, V lost 6 bases, and 19 bases had no gene match. This CDR3 spans 19 amino acids. DNA of the CDR3: TGTGCCAGCAGGGAGGGTTCACTTCCGGGACAGGGGGTATTCACTGAAGCTTTCTTT. Amino acid sequence: CASREGSLPGQGVFTEAFF.

The chain has TRBV2 and TRBJ2-3; 12 nucleotides align to TRBD2. The CDR3 is 16 residues long. Germline loops: CDR1 SNHLY, CDR2 FYNNEI. The J segment lost 3 bases and the V segment lost 4 bases, leaving 5 bases of the junction unmatched. CDR3 protein: CASSGRLAGDTDTQYF. The CDR3 DNA is TGTGCCAGCAGTGGGAGACTAGCGGGAGATACAGATACGCAGTATTTT.

J is TRBJ2-7 and V is TRBV7-2, with TRBD1 matching over 7 bases. Germline lookup yields CDR1 SGHTA and CDR2 FQGNSA. With V trimmed by 3 bases and J by 3 bases, 5 bases remained unmatched. The CDR3 has 14 residues. This CDR3 is CASSLTGQSYEQYF. CDR3 bases: TGTGCCAGCAGCTTGACAGGGCAGAGCTACGAGCAGTACTTC.

This chain uses TRBV29-1 with TRBJ1-1; D is undetermined. V lost 7 bases and J lost 11, with 17 bases in between. From germline, CDR1 is SQVTM and CDR2 ANQGSEA. This CDR3 contains 11 residues. CDR3 nucleotides: TGCAGCGGTACCGACAAGGGTTCTGCTTTCTTT. Translation: CSGTDKGSAFF.

V is TRBV9 and J is TRBJ1-2, with D maybe TRBD1 (5 bases). Trimming shortened V by 0 bases and J by 3 bases, and 12 bases separated the two germline ends. Germline V lookup: CDR1 SGDLS, CDR2 YYNGEE. The CDR3 runs 15 residues. CDR3 in DNA: TGTGCCAGCAGCGTAGGGGGCCGGCTAGACTATGGCTACACCTTC. This sequence encodes CASSVGGRLDYGYTF.